The 32 T cell receptor beta chains below come from one sample, sequenced in a study of neoadjuvant anti-PD-1 for oral cavity cancer. Measured with immunoSEQ multiplex PCR; TCRdb has only the in-frame clones, and not every one. Of some 15,000 clones in the sample, less than 80% were seen once. The sequenced sample was PBMCs, obtained before nivolumab (anti-PD-1) treatment. These receptor sequences come from a person between 40 and 85 years old with oral cavity squamous cell carcinoma.

The chain carries TRBV19 and TRBJ2-7; tentative D call: TRBD1 (6 bases). The ends were cut back, 1 base at V and 2 bases at J, with 12 bases in the middle. The CDR3 sequence is 15 residues long. Germline V gene sequence: CDR1 LNHDA, CDR2 SQIVND (reference sequence). DNA for the CDR3: TGTGCCAGTAGTATAGTTTTTCAGGGGCCCTACGAGCAGTACTTC. Translated, it gives CASSIVFQGPYEQYF.

The count of this clone is one. This sequence joins TRBV30 and TRBJ2-1, with D perhaps being TRBD1 or TRBD2 (6 bases each). In germline, CDR1 is GTSNPN, CDR2 SVGIG (reference sequence). The CDR3 has 14 residues. The CDR3 is CSGDNSGAYNEQFF. For the CDR3, the DNA is TGTTCGGGGGACAATAGCGGCGCCTACAATGAGCAGTTCTTC.

This clone occurred once. This chain connects TRBV2 to TRBJ2-7, with TRBD1 matching over 11 bases. The CDR3 sequence is 14 residues long. Germline loops: CDR1 SNHLY, CDR2 FYNNEI. V was pared by 5 bases and J by 4 bases, with 4 bases of the junction left unmatched. This chain's CDR3 is CASSLGQGAYEQYF. The CDR3 DNA is TGTGCCAGCAGTCTTGGACAGGGGGCATACGAGCAGTACTTC. Looking up the rest from reference TRBV2 and TRBJ2-7 gives the full variable domain: EPEVTQTPSHQVTQMGQEVILRCVPISNHLYFYWYRQILGQKVEFLVSFYNNEISEKSEIFDDQFSVERPDGSNFTLKIRSTKLEDSAMYFCASSLGQGAYEQYFGPGTRLTVT.

J is TRBJ2-5 and V is TRBV9; D is undetermined. This CDR3 region has 12 residues. V was pared by 3 bases and J by 3 bases, with 6 bases between. Germline CDR1 SGDLS, CDR2 YYNGEE. The CDR3 DNA sequence: TGTGCCAGCAGCGGATCGGAAGAGACCCAGTACTTC. The encoded protein is CASSGSEETQYF.

This clone was seen a single time. The rearrangement links TRBV5-6 to TRBJ2-7, with a weak D call TRBD1 (6 bases). The CDR3 is made up of 14 amino acids. Per germline, CDR1 SGHDT and CDR2 YYEEEE. Trimming stripped 5 bases from V and 4 bases from J, with 16 bases between. The CDR3 reads CASRSQGFVYEQYF. The CDR3 region has the DNA TGTGCCAGCAGGTCCCAGGGGTTTGTGTACGAGCAGTACTTC.

The J gene is TRBJ1-2, the V gene TRBV5-1; 8 nucleotides match TRBD1. Trimming at V came to 4 bases and at J to 6 bases, leaving 11 bases not matched to a gene. The length of the CDR3 is 15 residues. Per germline, CDR1 SGHRS and CDR2 YFSETQ. CDR3 DNA sequence: TGCGCCAGCAGCCGCTTGATAACAGGGGGAGATGGCTACACCTTC. Translating it yields CASSRLITGGDGYTF. Supplemented by reference TRBV5-1 and TRBJ1-2, the full variable domain reads KAGVTQTPRYLIKTRGQQVTLSCSPISGHRSVSWYQQTPGQGLQFLFEYFSETQRNKGNFPGRFSGRQFSNSRSEMNVSTLELGDSALYLCASSRLITGGDGYTFGSGTRLTVV.

The V call is TRBV9, the J call TRBJ1-1, with 8 bases that match TRBD1. This CDR3 comprises 15 residues. The germline V gene encodes CDR1 SGDLS and CDR2 YYNGEE. V lost 4 bases to trimming and J lost 0 bases; unmatched junction nucleotides: 5. This CDR3 reads CASSPPGQVNTEAFF. CDR3 sequence (DNA): TGTGCCAGCAGCCCGCCGGGACAGGTGAACACTGAAGCTTTCTTT.

The V and J genes are TRBV2 and TRBJ1-5; D is undetermined. The V gene lost 5 bases and the J gene lost 3 bases, with 11 bases spanning the gap. This CDR3 has 14 amino acids. Per the germline V gene, CDR1 is SNHLY and CDR2 is FYNNEI. The CDR3, as DNA: TGTGCCAGCAGTAGTATGGACCCCAATCAGCCCCAGCATTTT. Residues: CASSSMDPNQPQHF.

This clone was counted only a few times. Additional DNA sequences in this sample encode the identical CDR3. V gene TRBV9 combines with J gene TRBJ1-5, with D uncertain. CDR3 length: 14 residues. Trimming took 0 bases from V and 7 from J, leaving 11 bases between them. Looked up from germline, CDR1 is SGDLS and CDR2 is YYNGEE. CDR3 region: CASSVGGVSQPQHF. CDR3 DNA: TGTGCCAGCAGCGTAGGGGGTGTCAGCCAGCCCCAGCATTTT.

The chain couples TRBV5-8 to TRBJ2-5, with D unresolved. Germline CDR1 and CDR2: SGHTS and YDEGEE. Trimming stripped 2 bases from V and 4 bases from J, with 3 bases between. The CDR3 loop spans 11 amino acids. CDR3 sequence reads: CASSFLETQYF. CDR3 bases: TGTGCCAGCAGCTTTCTAGAGACCCAGTACTTC.

This clone has only a few counts. The genes are TRBV10-2 and TRBJ2-2; TRBD2 aligns across 11 bases. Unmatched junction bases numbered 4, after V lost 2 bases and J lost 2 bases. CDR1 is WSHSY and CDR2 is SAAADI in the germline V gene. This CDR3 is 17 amino acids long. CDR3 DNA sequence: TGCGCCAGCAGTGAGATGGGACTAGCGGTAAACACCGGGGAGCTGTTTTTT. Encoded protein: CASSEMGLAVNTGELFF.

The chain couples TRBV6-6 to TRBJ1-1; D call uncertain. This CDR3 region has 14 residues. V dropped 2 bases and J dropped 0 bases, with 7 bases sitting between them. The germline V gene encodes CDR1 MNHNY and CDR2 SVGAGI (reference sequence). CDR3 DNA sequence: TGTGCCAGCAGTTACGTGAACATGAACACTGAAGCTTTCTTT. Protein product: CASSYVNMNTEAFF.

The rearrangement uses TRBV5-1 and TRBJ2-1; D uncertain. CDR1 is SGHRS and CDR2 is YFSETQ in the germline V gene. V lost 6 bases, J lost 8 bases, and 12 bases lay in between. The CDR3 spans 12 residues. The chain's CDR3 is CASKLHGDEQFF. The CDR3 nucleotides are TGCGCCAGCAAACTCCATGGGGATGAGCAGTTCTTC.

Concerning this clone itself: A junction end diverges from the germline sequence, so it may reflect a read error. V and J are TRBV6-1 and TRBJ2-4; D is undetermined. CDR3 length: 11 residues. Germline loops: CDR1 MNHNS, CDR2 SASEGT. CDR3 sequence: CASSDRRDGIF. The CDR3, as DNA: TGTGCCAGCAGTGACAGGCGTGATGGGATCTTC.

The V and J genes are TRBV6-5 and TRBJ2-3; D is unclear. Germline V lookup: CDR1 MNHEY, CDR2 SVGAGI. CDR3 length: 13 residues. The V end was cut by 2 bases, the J end by 3 bases, with 6 bases between. CDR3 in DNA: TGTGCCAGCAGTTACGCCGAAACAGATACGCAGTATTTT. Amino acid sequence: CASSYAETDTQYF.

This clone was observed a handful of times. The CDR3 DNA is TGTGCCAGCACCGCCCTTGGGCAGGGCGGAAGCTACAATGAGCAGTTCTTC. Residues: CASTALGQGGSYNEQFF. V usage is TRBV28 and J usage is TRBJ2-1, with a weak D call TRBD1 (5 bases). V lost 7 bases, J lost 3 bases, and 22 bases lay in between. The germline V gene encodes CDR1 MDHEN and CDR2 SYDVKM. The CDR3 has 17 residues.

This chain connects TRBV6-5 to TRBJ2-2; TRBD1 is a possible D gene (6 bases). Germline V gene sequence: CDR1 MNHEY, CDR2 SVGAGI. CDR3 length equals 15 residues. V shed 6 bases and J shed 3 bases, with 14 bases lying between them. The CDR3 reads CASRQSRGDTGELFF. The CDR3 region has the DNA TGTGCCAGCAGGCAATCCAGGGGAGACACCGGGGAGCTGTTTTTT.

This clone was observed a few times. The J gene is TRBJ2-7, the V gene TRBV19; D is unresolved. This CDR3 spans 12 amino acids. With 2 bases removed from V and 4 bases from J, the gap between germline ends came to 6 bases. The V gene's germline CDR1 is LNHDA and CDR2 SQIVND (reference sequence). The CDR3 DNA reads TGTGCCAGTAGTATAAAAGGGTACGAGCAGTACTTC. Its translation: CASSIKGYEQYF.

In this sample, this clone turned up a few times. V gene TRBV27 combines with J gene TRBJ1-5; D is unclear. Trimming shortened V by 3 bases and J by 4 bases, and 10 bases separated the two germline ends. Germline CDR1 MNHEY, CDR2 SMNVEV (reference sequence). This CDR3 has 14 amino acids. The CDR3 sequence is CASSLTGGNQPQHF. The CDR3 coding sequence is TGTGCCAGCAGTTTGACCGGAGGAAATCAGCCCCAGCATTTT.

The V call is TRBV29-1, the J call TRBJ2-2; 12 bases fit TRBD2. Germline trimming cut 6 bases from V and 4 bases from J; bases unmatched to any gene: 6. CDR3 length: 15 residues. Per germline, CDR1 SQVTM and CDR2 ANQGSEA. CDR3 loop: CSVGLTSGSTGELFF. The CDR3, as DNA: TGCAGCGTCGGCTTGACTAGCGGGAGCACCGGGGAGCTGTTTTTT.

The table lists this clone with a few counts. The chain carries TRBV10-1 and TRBJ2-1; 7 nucleotides line up with TRBD2. With V trimmed by 4 bases and J by 6 bases, 6 bases remained unmatched. The CDR3 consists of 14 residues. From germline, CDR1 is WNHNN and CDR2 SYGVQD (reference sequence). CDR3 coding DNA: TGCGCCAGCAGTGTTGGCGGGAGCGGCAATGAGCAGTTCTTC. Protein product: CASSVGGSGNEQFF.

The rearrangement uses TRBV6-5 and TRBJ2-7; 8 bases map to TRBD1. The V gene end was trimmed by 5 bases and the J gene end by 7 bases; junction bases not matched to a gene: 7. Germline V gene sequence: CDR1 MNHEY, CDR2 SVGAGI. This CDR3 is 13 amino acids long. CDR3 sequence: CASSRQGLKEQYF. The CDR3 nucleotides are TGTGCCAGCAGTCGACAGGGGTTAAAGGAGCAGTACTTC.

The chain recombines TRBV6-1 with TRBJ2-7; weak D call: TRBD2 (5 bases). This CDR3 has 13 amino acids. The germline V gene has CDR1 MNHNS and CDR2 SASEGT. Trimming removed 2 bases from V and 7 bases from J, with 12 bases in between. The CDR3 here is CASSEPGLIEQYF. Here the CDR3 DNA reads TGTGCCAGCAGTGAACCCGGACTGATTGAGCAGTACTTC.

V gene TRBV6-5 combines with J gene TRBJ2-7; 8 nucleotides line up with TRBD1. Germline V gene lookup returns CDR1 MNHEY and CDR2 SVGAGI. The CDR3 has 16 amino acids. Unmatched junction bases numbered 8, after V lost 0 bases and J lost 4 bases. The CDR3 spells CASSYSIGQGEYEQYF. Written as DNA, the CDR3 is TGTGCCAGCAGTTACTCGATAGGACAGGGCGAGTACGAGCAGTACTTC.

This clone has a single count. This chain joins TRBV6-5 and TRBJ2-1; D tentatively fits TRBD1 or TRBD2 (5 bases each). Deletions cut 6 bases from V and 1 base from J, with 13 bases between. CDR3 length: 15 residues. CDR1 is MNHEY, CDR2 SVGAGI, per germline. CDR3: CASRNDRGSYNEQFF. Written as DNA, the CDR3 is TGTGCCAGCAGGAACGACAGAGGGTCCTACAATGAGCAGTTCTTC.

The CDR3 sequence is CASSFGLGGAGQETQYF. The CDR3 DNA reads as TGTGCCAGCAGCTTCGGCCTAGGGGGAGCAGGTCAAGAGACCCAGTACTTC. This chain uses TRBV7-9 with TRBJ2-5; D perhaps matches TRBD1 (6 bases). In germline, CDR1 is SEHNR, CDR2 FQNEAQ (reference sequence). Trimming removed 3 bases at V and 2 bases at J, with 19 bases between. This CDR3 contains 17 residues.

The CDR3 DNA reads TGTGCCAGCAGTTGGGAAGAGACCCAGTACTTC. This codes for CASSWEETQYF. The V and J genes are TRBV6-6 and TRBJ2-5; D ambiguous. Germline loops: CDR1 MNHNY, CDR2 SVGAGI (reference sequence). V lost 4 bases, J lost 3 bases, and 3 bases lay in between. This CDR3 comprises 11 residues.

This clone has just a few counts. The V and J genes are TRBV5-6 and TRBJ1-5, with D perhaps matching TRBD1 (6 bases). CDR1 is SGHDT, CDR2 YYEEEE, per germline. V was shortened by 1 base and J by 7 bases, with 12 bases between the two germline ends. This CDR3 comprises 14 residues. CDR3 coding DNA: TGTGCCAGCAGCTTGAGGGGGTATGGCCAGCCCCAGCATTTT. Its protein is CASSLRGYGQPQHF.

V gene TRBV6-5 combines with J gene TRBJ2-2, with 10 bases lining up with TRBD1. This CDR3 is built from 15 residues. Trimming cost V 6 bases and J 4 bases; bases outside gene matches: 5. The germline V gene encodes CDR1 MNHEY and CDR2 SVGAGI. The DNA for the CDR3 is TGTGCCAGCAGCCAGACAGGGGGCACCACCGGGGAGCTGTTTTTT. Amino acids: CASSQTGGTTGELFF.

This chain uses TRBV5-1 with TRBJ2-2, with D perhaps TRBD2 (6 bases). Trimming pared 3 bases from V and 1 base from J, leaving 13 bases between. The CDR3 extends over 16 amino acids. CDR1 and CDR2 from the germline V gene are SGHRS and YFSETQ. The CDR3 DNA is TGCGCCAGCAGCTCCCCAGCGGGCGGGAACACCGGGGAGCTGTTTTTT. Translation gives CASSSPAGGNTGELFF.

The rearrangement uses TRBV19 and TRBJ2-7; 12 bases are shared with TRBD1. The CDR3 consists of 14 residues. Looked up from germline, CDR1 is LNHDA and CDR2 is SQIVND (reference sequence). V trimming: 5 bases; J trimming: 7 bases; junction bases outside the gene matches: 6. DNA for the CDR3: TGTGCCAGTAGTGGGGGACAGGGGGCGAGGGAGCAGTACTTC. Translation gives CASSGGQGAREQYF. Filled out from reference TRBV19 and TRBJ2-7, the complete variable domain reads DGGITQSPKYLFRKEGQNVTLSCEQNLNHDAMYWYRQDPGQGLRLIYYSQIVNDFQKGDIAEGYSVSREKKESFPLTVTSAQKNPTAFYLCASSGGQGAREQYFGPGTRLTVT.

This clone was picked up a small number of times. V gene TRBV10-1 combines with J gene TRBJ2-3, with 8 nucleotides matching TRBD2. The CDR3 consists of 15 residues. Trimming at V came to 4 bases and at J to 10 bases, leaving 13 bases not matched to a gene. Germline lookup yields CDR1 WNHNN and CDR2 SYGVQD (reference sequence). CDR3: CASSVQRENSGAQYF. The CDR3 region has the DNA TGCGCCAGCAGTGTCCAGCGGGAGAATTCCGGAGCGCAGTATTTT.